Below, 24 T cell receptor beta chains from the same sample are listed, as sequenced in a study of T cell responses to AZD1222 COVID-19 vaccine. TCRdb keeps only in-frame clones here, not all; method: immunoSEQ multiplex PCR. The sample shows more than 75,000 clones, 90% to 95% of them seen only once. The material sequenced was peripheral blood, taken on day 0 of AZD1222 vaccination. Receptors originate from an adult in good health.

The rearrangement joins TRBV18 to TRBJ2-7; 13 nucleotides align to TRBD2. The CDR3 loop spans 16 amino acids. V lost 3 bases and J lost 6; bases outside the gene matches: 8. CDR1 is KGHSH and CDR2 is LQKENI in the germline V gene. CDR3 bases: TGTGCCAGCTCACCCTCACTAGCGGGAGGGCGGGTCGAGCAGTACTTC. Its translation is CASSPSLAGGRVEQYF.

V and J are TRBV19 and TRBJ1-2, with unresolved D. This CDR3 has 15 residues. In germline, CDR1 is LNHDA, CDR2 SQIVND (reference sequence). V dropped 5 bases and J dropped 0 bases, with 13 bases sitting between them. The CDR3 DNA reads TGTGCCAGTAGTCGGAGGCGCGATTCTAACTATGGCTACACCTTC. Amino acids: CASSRRRDSNYGYTF.

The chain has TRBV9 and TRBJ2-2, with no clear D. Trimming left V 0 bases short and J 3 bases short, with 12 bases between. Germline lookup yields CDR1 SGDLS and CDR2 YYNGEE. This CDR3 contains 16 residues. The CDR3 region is CASSVEARQDTGELFF. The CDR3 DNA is TGTGCCAGCAGCGTAGAGGCGCGCCAGGACACCGGGGAGCTGTTTTTT. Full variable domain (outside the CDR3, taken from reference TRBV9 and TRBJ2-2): DSGVTQTPKHLITATGQRVTLRCSPRSGDLSVYWYQQSLDQGLQFLIQYYNGEERAKGNILERFSAQQFPDLHSELNLSSLELGDSALYFCASSVEARQDTGELFFGEGSRLTVL.

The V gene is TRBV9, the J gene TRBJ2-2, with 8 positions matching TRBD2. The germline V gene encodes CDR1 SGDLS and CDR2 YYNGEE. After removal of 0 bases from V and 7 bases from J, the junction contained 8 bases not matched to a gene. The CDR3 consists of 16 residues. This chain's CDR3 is CASSVGNSGILGELFF. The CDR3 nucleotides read TGTGCCAGCAGCGTAGGAAATAGCGGGATTCTCGGGGAGCTGTTTTTT.

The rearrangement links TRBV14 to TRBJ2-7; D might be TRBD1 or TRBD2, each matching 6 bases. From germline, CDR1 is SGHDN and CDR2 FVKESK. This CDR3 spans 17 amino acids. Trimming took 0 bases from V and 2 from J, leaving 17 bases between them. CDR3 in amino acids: CASSQDFGGTRAYEQYF. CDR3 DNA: TGTGCCAGCAGCCAAGATTTTGGGGGGACACGCGCCTACGAGCAGTACTTC.

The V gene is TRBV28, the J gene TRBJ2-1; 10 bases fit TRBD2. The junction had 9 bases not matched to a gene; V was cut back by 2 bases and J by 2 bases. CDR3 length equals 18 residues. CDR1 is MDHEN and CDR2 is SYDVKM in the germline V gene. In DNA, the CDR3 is TGTGCCAGCAGTTTAACTCCTAGCGGGAGTTGGACCTACAATGAGCAGTTCTTC. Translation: CASSLTPSGSWTYNEQFF.

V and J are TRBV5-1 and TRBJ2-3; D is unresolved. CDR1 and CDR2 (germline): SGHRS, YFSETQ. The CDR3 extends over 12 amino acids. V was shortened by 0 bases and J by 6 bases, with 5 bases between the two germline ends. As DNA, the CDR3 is TGCGCCAGCAGCTTGGAAGGTGATACGCAGTATTTT. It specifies CASSLEGDTQYF.

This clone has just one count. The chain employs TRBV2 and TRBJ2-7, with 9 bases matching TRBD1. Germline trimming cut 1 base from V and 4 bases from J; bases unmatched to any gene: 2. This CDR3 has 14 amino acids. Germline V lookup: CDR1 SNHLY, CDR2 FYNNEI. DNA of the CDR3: TGTGCCAGCAGTGAAGACAGGGGGCCGTACGAGCAGTACTTC. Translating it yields CASSEDRGPYEQYF.

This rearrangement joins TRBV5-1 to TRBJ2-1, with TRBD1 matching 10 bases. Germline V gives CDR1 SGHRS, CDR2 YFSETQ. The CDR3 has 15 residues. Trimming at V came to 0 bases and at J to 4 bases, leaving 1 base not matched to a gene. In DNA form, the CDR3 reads TGCGCCAGCAGCTTGGGACAGGGGGCTTACAATGAGCAGTTCTTC. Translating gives CASSLGQGAYNEQFF.

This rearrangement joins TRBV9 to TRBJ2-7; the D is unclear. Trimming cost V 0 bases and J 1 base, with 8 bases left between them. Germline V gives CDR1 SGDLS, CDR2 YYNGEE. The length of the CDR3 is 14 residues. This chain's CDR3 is CASSVASHSYEQYF. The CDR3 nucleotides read TGTGCCAGCAGCGTAGCGTCCCATTCCTACGAGCAGTACTTC.

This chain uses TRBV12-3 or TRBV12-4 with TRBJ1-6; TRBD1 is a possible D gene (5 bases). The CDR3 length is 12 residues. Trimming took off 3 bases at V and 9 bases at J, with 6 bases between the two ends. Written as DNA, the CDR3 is TGTGCCAGCAGTTTCGGGGGTTCACCCCTCCACTTT. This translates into CASSFGGSPLHF.

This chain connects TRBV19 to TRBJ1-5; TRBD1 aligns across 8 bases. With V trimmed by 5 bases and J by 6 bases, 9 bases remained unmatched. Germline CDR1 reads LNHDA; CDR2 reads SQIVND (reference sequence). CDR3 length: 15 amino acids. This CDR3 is CASSGQGLVSQPQHF. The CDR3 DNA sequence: TGTGCCAGTAGTGGACAGGGCTTGGTAAGTCAGCCCCAGCATTTT.

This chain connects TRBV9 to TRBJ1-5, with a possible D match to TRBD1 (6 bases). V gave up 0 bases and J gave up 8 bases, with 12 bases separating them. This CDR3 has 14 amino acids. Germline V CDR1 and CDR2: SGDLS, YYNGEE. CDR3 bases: TGTGCCAGCAGCGTAGAGGACAGCTGGAAGCCCCAGCATTTT. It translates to CASSVEDSWKPQHF.

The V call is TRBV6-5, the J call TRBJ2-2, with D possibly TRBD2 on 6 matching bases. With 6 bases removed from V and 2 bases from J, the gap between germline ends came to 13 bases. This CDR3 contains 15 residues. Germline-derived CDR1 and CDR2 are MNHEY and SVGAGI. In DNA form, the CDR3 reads TGTGCCAGCAGGGGACTCCCGACTAACACCGGGGAGCTGTTTTTT. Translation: CASRGLPTNTGELFF.

The chain's CDR3 is CAVETSGIYEQYF. The CDR3 DNA sequence: TGTGCCGTGGAAACTAGCGGGATCTACGAGCAGTACTTC. This chain uses TRBV30 with TRBJ2-7, with TRBD2 identical over 10 bases. Trimming took 8 bases from V and 3 from J; bases not matched to a gene: 7. The CDR3 covers 13 residues. Germline lookup yields CDR1 GTSNPN and CDR2 SVGIG (reference sequence).

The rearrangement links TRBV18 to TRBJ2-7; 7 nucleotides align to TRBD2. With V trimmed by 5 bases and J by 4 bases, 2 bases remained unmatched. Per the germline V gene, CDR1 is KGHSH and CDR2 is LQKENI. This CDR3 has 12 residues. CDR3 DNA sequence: TGTGCCAGCTCATCGGGGGGATACGAGCAGTACTTC. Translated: CASSSGGYEQYF.

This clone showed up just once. The CDR3 region is CASSLGRGETQYF. The CDR3 region has the DNA TGTGCCAGCAGTTTAGGCAGGGGGGAGACCCAGTACTTC. This sequence joins TRBV28 and TRBJ2-5, with 7 bases identical to TRBD1. The V gene's germline CDR1 is MDHEN and CDR2 SYDVKM. V dropped 2 bases and J dropped 5; count of bases not matched to a gene: 2. CDR3 length: 13 amino acids.

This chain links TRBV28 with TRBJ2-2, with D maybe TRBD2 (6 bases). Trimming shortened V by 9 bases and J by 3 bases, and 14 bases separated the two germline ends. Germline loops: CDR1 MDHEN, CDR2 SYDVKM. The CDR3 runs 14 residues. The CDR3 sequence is CASKTGLHTGELFF. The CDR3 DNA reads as TGTGCCAGTAAGACGGGACTCCACACCGGGGAGCTGTTTTTT.

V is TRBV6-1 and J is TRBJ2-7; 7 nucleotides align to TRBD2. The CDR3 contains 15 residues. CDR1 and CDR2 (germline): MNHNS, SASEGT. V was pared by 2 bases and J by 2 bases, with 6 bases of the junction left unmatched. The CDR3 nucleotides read TGTGCCAGCAGTGAATTTACGGGAGGCCCCTACGAGCAGTACTTC. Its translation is CASSEFTGGPYEQYF.

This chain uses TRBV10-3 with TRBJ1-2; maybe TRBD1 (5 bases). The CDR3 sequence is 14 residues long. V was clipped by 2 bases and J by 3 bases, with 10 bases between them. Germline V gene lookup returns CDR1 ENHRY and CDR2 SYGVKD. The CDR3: CAISERPTDYGYTF. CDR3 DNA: TGTGCCATCAGTGAGCGGCCGACAGACTATGGCTACACCTTC.

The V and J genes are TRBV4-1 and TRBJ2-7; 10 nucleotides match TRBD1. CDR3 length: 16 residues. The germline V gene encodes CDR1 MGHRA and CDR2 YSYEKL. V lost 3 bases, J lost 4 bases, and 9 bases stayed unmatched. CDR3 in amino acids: CASSHSAPDRGYEQYF. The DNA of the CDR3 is TGCGCCAGCAGCCACTCGGCCCCGGACAGGGGGTACGAGCAGTACTTC.

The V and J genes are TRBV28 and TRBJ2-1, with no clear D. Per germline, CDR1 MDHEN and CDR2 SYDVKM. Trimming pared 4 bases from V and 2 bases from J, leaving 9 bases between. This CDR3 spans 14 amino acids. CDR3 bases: TGTGCCAGCAGTTATGGTACTGCCTACAATGAGCAGTTCTTC. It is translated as CASSYGTAYNEQFF.

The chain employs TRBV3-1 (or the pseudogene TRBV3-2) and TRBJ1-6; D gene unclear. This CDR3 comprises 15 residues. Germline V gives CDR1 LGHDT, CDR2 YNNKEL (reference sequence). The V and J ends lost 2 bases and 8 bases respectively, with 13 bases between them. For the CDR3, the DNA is TGTGCCAGCAGCCAACTTTCGGTAGCTCATTCACCCCTCCACTTT. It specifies CASSQLSVAHSPLHF.

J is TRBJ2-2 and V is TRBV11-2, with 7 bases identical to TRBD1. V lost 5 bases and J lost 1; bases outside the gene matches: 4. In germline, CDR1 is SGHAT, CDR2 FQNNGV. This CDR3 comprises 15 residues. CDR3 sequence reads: CASSARTGNTGELFF. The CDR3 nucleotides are TGTGCCAGCAGCGCGCGGACAGGGAACACCGGGGAGCTGTTTTTT.